These 17 T cell receptor beta chains came from one sample sequenced in a study of CD8+ T cells in alopecia areata. Extracted RNA was reverse transcribed, and the resulting cDNA served as sequencing template. Profiled with immunoSEQ multiplex PCR; TCRdb holds only in-frame clones, not every one. The table includes 150,000 or so clones, 85% to 90% detected once. Here the sequenced sample was CD8+ T cells sorted from blood, taken at week 0. The receptors here all came from a human donor with alopecia areata.

The rearrangement uses TRBV5-1 and TRBJ2-7; weak D call: TRBD2 (5 bases). Trimming cost V 2 bases and J 2 bases, with 14 bases left between them. Germline CDR1 is SGHRS and CDR2 is YFSETQ. This CDR3 is 15 amino acids long. The CDR3 DNA reads as TGCGCCAGCAGCTTTTTTGGACTCATACCCTACGAGCAGTACTTC. As protein: CASSFFGLIPYEQYF. Together with reference TRBV5-1 and TRBJ2-7, the CDR3 gives the full variable domain: KAGVTQTPRYLIKTRGQQVTLSCSPISGHRSVSWYQQTPGQGLQFLFEYFSETQRNKGNFPGRFSGRQFSNSRSEMNVSTLELGDSALYLCASSFFGLIPYEQYFGPGTRLTVT.

The table lists this clone with a count of one. This rearrangement joins TRBV19 to TRBJ2-2; TRBD2 agrees at 9 bases. V lost 0 bases, J lost 2 bases, and 16 bases stayed unmatched. This CDR3 spans 21 amino acids. Per germline, CDR1 LNHDA and CDR2 SQIVND (reference sequence). The CDR3 bases are TGTGCCAGTAGTATAGATTCCTCGGTCCCCCGGGGACTAGCCAACACCGGGGAGCTGTTTTTT. This sequence encodes CASSIDSSVPRGLANTGELFF. Using reference TRBV19 and TRBJ2-2 for the parts outside the CDR3, the full variable domain is DGGITQSPKYLFRKEGQNVTLSCEQNLNHDAMYWYRQDPGQGLRLIYYSQIVNDFQKGDIAEGYSVSREKKESFPLTVTSAQKNPTAFYLCASSIDSSVPRGLANTGELFFGEGSRLTVL.

V usage is TRBV5-1 and J usage is TRBJ2-7, with 8 bases aligning to TRBD1. Per the germline V gene, CDR1 is SGHRS and CDR2 is YFSETQ. This CDR3 has 13 amino acids. The V gene end was trimmed by 4 bases and the J gene end by 2 bases; junction bases not matched to a gene: 2. CDR3: CASSQGAPYEQYF. DNA for the CDR3: TGCGCCAGCAGCCAGGGGGCCCCCTACGAGCAGTACTTC. The variable domain in full, with the rest retrieved from reference TRBV5-1 and TRBJ2-7, is KAGVTQTPRYLIKTRGQQVTLSCSPISGHRSVSWYQQTPGQGLQFLFEYFSETQRNKGNFPGRFSGRQFSNSRSEMNVSTLELGDSALYLCASSQGAPYEQYFGPGTRLTVT.

Only one count was recorded for this clone. This chain links TRBV5-1 with TRBJ2-6, with unresolved D. CDR3 length equals 14 residues. V shed 7 bases and J shed 0 bases, with 8 bases lying between them. Germline values: CDR1 SGHRS, CDR2 YFSETQ. The CDR3 DNA sequence: TGCGCCAGCGAACGGTTCTCTGGGGCCAACGTCCTGACTTTC. Protein sequence: CASERFSGANVLTF.

This chain connects TRBV7-9 to TRBJ2-2; 7 bases fit TRBD1. Trimming removed 5 bases from V and 7 bases from J; junction bases left unmatched: 7. The CDR3 contains 14 residues. CDR1 is SEHNR, CDR2 FQNEAQ, per germline (reference sequence). CDR3 amino acids: CASSDGQAGGELFF. The CDR3 DNA is TGTGCCAGCAGCGATGGACAGGCCGGCGGGGAGCTGTTTTTT.

As for this clone: A junction boundary mismatches the germline segment, possibly from a read error. This sequence joins TRBV7-7 and TRBJ2-2; 7 nucleotides agree with TRBD1. Germline CDR1 SSHAT, CDR2 FNYEAQ (reference sequence). The length of the CDR3 is 17 residues. CDR3 loop: CASSLDPGTVKGGELFF. In DNA, the CDR3 is TGTGCTAGCAGCTTAGACCCCGGGACAGTGAAGGGCGGGGAGCTGTTTTTT.

This chain uses TRBV7-9 with TRBJ2-7, with D maybe TRBD2 (5 bases). The length of the CDR3 is 15 residues. The V end was cut by 5 bases, the J end by 5 bases, with 19 bases between. Germline CDR1 and CDR2: SEHNR and FQNEAQ (reference sequence). The CDR3 DNA follows: TGTGCCAGCAGCCCCCCCGGGGAGAGGCGGGACGAGCAGTACTTC. Translating gives CASSPPGERRDEQYF.

Only a few counts were recorded for this clone. This chain links TRBV19 with TRBJ2-1; D might be TRBD1 (5 bases). Trimming shortened V by 3 bases and J by 1 base, and 7 bases separated the two germline ends. The CDR3 totals 14 residues. Germline CDR1 and CDR2: LNHDA and SQIVND (reference sequence). The chain's CDR3 is CASSIDSSYNEQFF. The DNA for the CDR3 is TGTGCCAGTAGTATCGACAGTTCCTACAATGAGCAGTTCTTC.

The chain combines TRBV4-1 with TRBJ2-1; TRBD2 agrees at 11 bases. The germline V gene has CDR1 MGHRA and CDR2 YSYEKL. This CDR3 spans 16 amino acids. The V gene end was trimmed by 0 bases and the J gene end by 4 bases; junction bases not matched to a gene: 2. CDR3 amino acids: CASSQDLAGGYNEQFF. DNA for the CDR3: TGCGCCAGCAGCCAAGATCTAGCGGGGGGTTACAATGAGCAGTTCTTC.

The rearrangement joins TRBV2 to TRBJ2-1; D is undetermined. V lost 8 bases, J lost 0 bases, and 5 bases lay in between. The germline gives CDR1 SNHLY, CDR2 FYNNEI. This CDR3 is 12 amino acids long. CDR3 protein: CASLDSYNEQFF. Here the CDR3 DNA reads TGTGCCAGCTTAGACTCCTACAATGAGCAGTTCTTC.

V is TRBV29-1 and J is TRBJ2-6; 9 bases agree with TRBD1. This CDR3 is 18 amino acids long. Germline values: CDR1 SQVTM, CDR2 ANQGSEA. V lost 0 bases, J lost 1 base, and 7 bases stayed unmatched. In DNA, the CDR3 is TGCAGCGTTGAAGATCGTGAGACAGGGGGATCTGGGGCCAACGTCCTGACTTTC. This encodes CSVEDRETGGSGANVLTF.

The V gene is TRBV2, the J gene TRBJ2-5, with TRBD2 matching 7 bases. Germline values: CDR1 SNHLY, CDR2 FYNNEI. This CDR3 spans 15 amino acids. V dropped 3 bases and J dropped 2; count of bases not matched to a gene: 6. The CDR3 DNA sequence: TGTGCCAGCAGTGACGCTACTAGCGCTCAAGAGACCCAGTACTTC. Its translation: CASSDATSAQETQYF.

The genes are TRBV5-1 and TRBJ2-3; D remains unclear. V was clipped by 1 base and J by 2 bases, with 11 bases between them. Germline values: CDR1 SGHRS, CDR2 YFSETQ. CDR3 length: 15 amino acids. The CDR3 DNA reads as TGCGCCAGCAGCTTGTATTCGGAACACACAGATACGCAGTATTTT. Translation: CASSLYSEHTDTQYF.

V is TRBV29-1 and J is TRBJ2-2, with TRBD2 as a possible D gene (6 bases). Trimming pared 3 bases from V and 5 bases from J, leaving 7 bases between. CDR3 length: 12 residues. Germline V gives CDR1 SQVTM, CDR2 ANQGSEA. The chain's CDR3 is CSVEAGTGELFF. The CDR3 region has the DNA TGCAGCGTTGAGGCGGGGACCGGGGAGCTGTTTTTT.

This chain joins TRBV2 and TRBJ2-1, with D tentatively TRBD2 (5 bases). CDR1 is SNHLY and CDR2 is FYNNEI in the germline V gene. V lost 8 bases to trimming and J lost 3 bases, with 17 bases between them. This CDR3 comprises 15 residues. The CDR3 nucleotides read TGTGCCAGCCTGACTAACACAGCAATCTACAATGAGCAGTTCTTC. Its translation is CASLTNTAIYNEQFF.

The chain uses TRBV5-1 and TRBJ2-1; D not resolved. The CDR3 extends over 13 amino acids. The germline V and J ends were trimmed by 4 bases and 4 bases, with 9 bases remaining between them. From germline, CDR1 is SGHRS and CDR2 YFSETQ. The CDR3 DNA follows: TGCGCCAGCAGCCGTAATCCTTACAATGAGCAGTTCTTC. It is translated as CASSRNPYNEQFF.

Written as DNA, the CDR3 is TGTGCCAGCAGCAGAGGGACTAGCGGGGGCCGGGATTACGAGCAGTACTTC. It encodes CASSRGTSGGRDYEQYF. The chain has TRBV5-4 and TRBJ2-7; 14 bases match TRBD2. J gave up 4 bases and V 4 bases, and 10 bases lay outside the gene matches. This CDR3 spans 17 amino acids. Per the germline V gene, CDR1 is SGHNT and CDR2 is YYREEE (reference sequence).